Shown below are 3 T cell receptor beta chains from a single sample sequenced in a study of T cells after yellow fever vaccination. MiXCR was run by TCRdb on the 5' RACE reads, yielding one entry per CDR3 protein. Of around 160,000 distinct CDR3 sequences in the sample, less than 9% were seen once. The starting material was CD4+ T cells sorted from PBMCs, obtained roughly 5 days after the first yellow fever vaccination. Receptors were obtained from a man aged 18 to 35 who received the YFV17D yellow fever vaccine.

This clonotype was observed many times. The gene calls are TRBV7-2 and TRBJ2-5; possibly TRBD1 for D (6 bases). The germline CDR1 and CDR2 sequences are SGHTA and FQGNSA. The CDR3 is 16 amino acids. V lost 3 bases and J 1 base, leaving 15 bases between the germline ends. CDR3 in amino acids: CASSFRQGLTQETQYF. CDR3 nucleotides: TGTGCCAGCAGCTTCAGGCAGGGGCTCACCCAAGAGACCCAGTACTTC.

This clonotype was seen ten or more times. The chain recombines TRBV7-9 with TRBJ2-2, with 7 bases matching TRBD1. In germline, CDR1 is SEHNR, CDR2 FQNEAQ (reference sequence). Trimming at V came to 3 bases and at J to 5 bases, leaving 6 bases not matched to a gene. The CDR3 is made up of 15 amino acids. In DNA form, the CDR3 reads TGTGCCAGCAGCTTTATGACAGGGTCTACCGGGGAGCTGTTTTTT. Its protein product is CASSFMTGSTGELFF.

This clonotype was counted many times. This chain uses TRBV6-2 or TRBV6-3 with TRBJ2-7; 7 bases agree with TRBD1. V lost 2 bases, J lost 2 bases, and 9 bases stayed unmatched. Germline CDR1 MNHEY, CDR2 SVGEGT. This CDR3 region has 16 residues. CDR3 nucleotides: TGTGCCAGCAGTTACGCGACCCTGGGACAGACCTACGAGCAGTACGTC. Its protein is CASSYATLGQTYEQYV.